This T cell receptor beta chain was recorded in a study of cytomegalovirus exposure and HLA in healthy donors. The study ran its PCR with 60 Vbeta and 13 Jbeta primers. Original data processing: As a later analysis found, there were tens of millions of unique TCR beta chains, of which roughly 11 million were shared. Clones were sequenced by immunoSEQ multiplex PCR, and TCRdb holds only the in-frame ones, with some missing. V, J and clone size were drawn from that table, and D and trimming were deduced from the DNA. The sample carries about 140,000 clones, roughly 72% recorded once. Study-wide points: Immune exposure was documented only through CMV serostatus. Both high specificity and high sensitivity reportedly marked the classifier's diagnosis of cytomegalovirus status.

As regards this clone: Its antigen is still unknown.

Sequencing used PBMCs. This clonotype originated in a middle-aged man in good health and CMV-seronegative.

CDR3 in DNA: TGTGCCAGCAGTTTATTAGGGGAGGATAATGAAAAACTGTTTTTT. Protein product: CASSLLGEDNEKLFF. The gene calls are TRBV28 and TRBJ1-4, with TRBD1 as a possible D gene (5 bases). The germline gives CDR1 MDHEN, CDR2 SYDVKM. Trimming cost V 1 base and J 4 bases, with 10 bases left between them. CDR3 length: 15 amino acids.